Below, 17 T cell receptor beta chains from the same sample are listed, as sequenced in a study of immune evolution from preneoplasia to lung adenocarcinoma. Data came from immunoSEQ multiplex PCR; TCRdb stores just in-frame clones and leaves some out. The data contain 13,000 to 15,000 clones, 81% of them seen just once; the ten biggest clones take up around 3%. The sequenced sample was FFPE minimally invasive lung adenocarcinoma tissue. The receptors shown here come from a person aged 60 to 85 with lung adenocarcinoma.

The V and J genes are TRBV6-1 and TRBJ2-7; D perhaps matches TRBD2 (5 bases). Per the germline V gene, CDR1 is MNHNS and CDR2 is SASEGT. This CDR3 is built from 14 residues. Deletions cut 5 bases from V and 7 bases from J, with 18 bases between. CDR3 bases: TGTGCCAGCAGTCCGGGTCCAGGACTCGTGGAGCAGTACTTC. It codes for CASSPGPGLVEQYF.

This clone has only one observation. The rearrangement uses TRBV28 and TRBJ2-7, with D perhaps TRBD2 (6 bases). This CDR3 spans 16 amino acids. V dropped 6 bases and J dropped 5 bases, with 23 bases sitting between them. Germline CDR1 MDHEN, CDR2 SYDVKM. CDR3: CASSPPSAGFRHEQYF. As DNA, the CDR3 is TGTGCCAGCAGCCCCCCTAGCGCCGGTTTTAGGCACGAGCAGTACTTC.

The V and J genes are TRBV30 and TRBJ2-7, with D possibly matching TRBD2 (5 bases). Germline V gives CDR1 GTSNPN, CDR2 SVGIG (reference sequence). V was cut by 5 bases and J by 2 bases, with 25 bases left in between. The CDR3 length is 17 residues. CDR3 bases: TGTGCCTGGTTATCACCCAGCGGAGTGCCCGTCCCCTACGAGCAGTACTTC. Translated: CAWLSPSGVPVPYEQYF.

The chain has TRBV28 and TRBJ2-1, with 11 bases lining up with TRBD1. The germline V gene has CDR1 MDHEN and CDR2 SYDVKM. After removal of 1 base from V and 6 bases from J, the junction contained 5 bases not matched to a gene. The CDR3 runs to 16 residues. DNA of the CDR3: TGTGCCAGCAGTTTATTAAGGGGGACAGGGGGCAATGAGCAGTTCTTC. It specifies CASSLLRGTGGNEQFF.

This rearrangement joins TRBV27 to TRBJ1-5, with D perhaps matching TRBD1 (6 bases). Germline V lookup: CDR1 MNHEY, CDR2 SMNVEV (reference sequence). Deletions cut 6 bases from V and 5 bases from J, with 11 bases between. CDR3 length: 13 residues. The DNA for the CDR3 is TGTGCCAGCAGGCCCCGGACAGATCAGCCCCAGCATTTT. This translates into CASRPRTDQPQHF.

The V gene is TRBV19, the J gene TRBJ2-1; 11 positions match TRBD2. The germline gives CDR1 LNHDA, CDR2 SQIVND (reference sequence). Germline trimming cut 5 bases from V and 8 bases from J; bases unmatched to any gene: 11. There are 16 residues in the CDR3. This CDR3 reads CASSPRLAGGPHEQFF. The CDR3 DNA follows: TGTGCCAGTAGTCCTCGTTTAGCGGGAGGGCCCCATGAGCAGTTCTTC.

The V call is TRBV30, the J call TRBJ1-1; D is undetermined. The V end was cut by 2 bases, the J end by 1 base, with 14 bases between. The CDR3 loop spans 15 amino acids. Germline V gene data show CDR1 as GTSNPN and CDR2 as SVGIG (reference sequence). In nucleotides, the CDR3 is TGTGCCTGGAGTCCCCCGGGCTTCCAGAACACTGAAGCTTTCTTT. This translates into CAWSPPGFQNTEAFF. The entire variable domain, with the rest obtained from reference TRBV30 and TRBJ1-1, is as follows: SQTIHQWPATLVQPVGSPLSLECTVEGTSNPNLYWYRQAAGRGLQLLFYSVGIGQISSEVPQNLSASRPQDRQFILSSKKLLLSDSGFYLCAWSPPGFQNTEAFFGQGTRLTVV.

This rearrangement joins TRBV30 to TRBJ1-1; D is unresolved. The CDR3 is made up of 13 amino acids. V was trimmed by 4 bases and J by 2 bases, leaving 11 bases between them. Germline CDR1 and CDR2: GTSNPN and SVGIG (reference sequence). CDR3: CAWKKGFNTEAFF. The CDR3 bases are TGTGCCTGGAAAAAAGGGTTTAACACTGAAGCTTTCTTT.

The chain links TRBV30 to TRBJ1-1, with D hard to call. CDR1 and CDR2 (germline): GTSNPN, SVGIG (reference sequence). Trimming stripped 5 bases from V and 4 bases from J, with 17 bases between. The CDR3 is 14 residues long. The CDR3 DNA reads TGTGCCTGGGGGAATCTCGGAAGCGGCACTGAAGCTTTCTTT. Encoded protein: CAWGNLGSGTEAFF.

The genes are TRBV30 and TRBJ1-1, with D unclear. Germline CDR1 is GTSNPN and CDR2 is SVGIG (reference sequence). Trimming cost V 2 bases and J 1 base, with 14 bases left between them. The CDR3 is made up of 15 amino acids. CDR3 amino acids: CAWSPPGIGNTEAFF. The CDR3 DNA sequence: TGTGCCTGGAGTCCCCCCGGTATAGGGAACACTGAAGCTTTCTTT.

J is TRBJ1-2 and V is TRBV7-2; D gene ambiguous. Germline-derived CDR1 and CDR2 are SGHTA and FQGNSA. CDR3 length: 14 amino acids. Trimming stripped 5 bases from V and 4 bases from J, with 14 bases between. CDR3 sequence: CASSQDEGPYGYTF. The DNA for the CDR3 is TGTGCCAGCAGCCAAGATGAGGGTCCCTATGGCTACACCTTC. Filled out from reference TRBV7-2 and TRBJ1-2, the complete variable domain reads GAGVSQSPSNKVTEKGKDVELRCDPISGHTALYWYRQSLGQGLEFLIYFQGNSAPDKSGLPSDRFSAERTGGSVSTLTIQRTQQEDSAVYLCASSQDEGPYGYTFGSGTRLTVV.

J is TRBJ1-2 and V is TRBV28; tentative D call: TRBD1 (5 bases). The V and J ends lost 5 bases and 8 bases respectively, with 33 bases between them. From germline, CDR1 is MDHEN and CDR2 SYDVKM. The CDR3 contains 19 residues. CDR3 residues: CASSPPRTGAKIYLAGYTF. In nucleotides, the CDR3 is TGTGCCAGCAGTCCCCCCAGGACCGGGGCCAAAATTTATCTAGCCGGCTACACCTTC.

This chain links TRBV28 with TRBJ2-1, with TRBD2 identical over 10 bases. The CDR3 covers 14 residues. Germline CDR1 reads MDHEN; CDR2 reads SYDVKM. V shed 7 bases, J shed 6 bases, and the junction held 6 bases outside the gene matches. Here the CDR3 DNA reads TGTGCCAGCATCCCTAGCGGGAGAGGCAATGAGCAGTTCTTC. Translating gives CASIPSGRGNEQFF. Variable domain in full (rest from reference TRBV28 and TRBJ2-1): DVKVTQSSRYLVKRTGEKVFLECVQDMDHENMFWYRQDPGLGLRLIYFSYDVKMKEKGDIPEGYSVSREKKERFSLILESASTNQTSMYLCASIPSGRGNEQFFGPGTRLTVL.

V and J are TRBV19 and TRBJ1-2; the D gene is possibly TRBD1 (5 bases). This CDR3 region has 15 residues. Trimming cost V 5 bases and J 4 bases, with 17 bases left between them. Germline lookup yields CDR1 LNHDA and CDR2 SQIVND (reference sequence). The CDR3 here is CASSPSILGPYGYTF. The CDR3 DNA is TGTGCCAGTAGTCCCAGTATCTTGGGACCCTATGGCTACACCTTC.

The chain combines TRBV15 with TRBJ1-2; 7 nucleotides match TRBD1. The CDR3 loop spans 17 amino acids. Trimming removed 1 base from V and 5 bases from J; junction bases left unmatched: 13. Germline loops: CDR1 LNHNV, CDR2 YYDKDF (reference sequence). This CDR3 reads CATSRGGGGRASYGYTF. The CDR3 region has the DNA TGTGCCACCAGCAGAGGGGGAGGGGGCAGGGCCTCGTATGGCTACACCTTC.

V usage is TRBV30 and J usage is TRBJ2-1; D call uncertain. The V end lost 1 base, the J end lost 8 bases, and 9 bases lay between the germline ends. This CDR3 has 12 amino acids. CDR1 is GTSNPN and CDR2 is SVGIG in the germline V gene (reference sequence). CDR3 loop: CAWSASFHEQFF. The CDR3 coding sequence is TGTGCCTGGAGTGCTAGTTTCCATGAGCAGTTCTTC.

V usage is TRBV9 and J usage is TRBJ2-2; D tentatively fits TRBD1 or TRBD2 (5 bases each). V was pared by 0 bases and J by 5 bases, with 5 bases between. The CDR3 contains 13 residues. CDR1 and CDR2 (germline): SGDLS, YYNGEE. For the CDR3, the DNA is TGTGCCAGCAGCGTAGGGGGGACCGGGGAGCTGTTTTTT. Translated, it gives CASSVGGTGELFF.